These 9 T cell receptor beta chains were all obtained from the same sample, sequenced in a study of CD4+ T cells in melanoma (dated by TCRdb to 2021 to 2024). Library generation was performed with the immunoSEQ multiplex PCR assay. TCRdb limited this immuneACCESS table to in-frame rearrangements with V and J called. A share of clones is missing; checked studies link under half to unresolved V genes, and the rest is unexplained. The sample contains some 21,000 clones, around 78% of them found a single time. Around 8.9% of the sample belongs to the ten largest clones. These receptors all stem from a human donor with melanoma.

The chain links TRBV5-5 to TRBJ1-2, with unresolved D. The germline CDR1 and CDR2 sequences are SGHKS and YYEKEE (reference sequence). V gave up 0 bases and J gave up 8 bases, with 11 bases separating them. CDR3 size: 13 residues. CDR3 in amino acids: CASSLGLIGGYTF. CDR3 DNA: TGTGCCAGCAGCTTGGGCCTAATCGGGGGCTACACCTTC.

The chain's CDR3 is CASSIWDSYEQYF. The CDR3, as DNA: TGTGCCAGTAGTATATGGGACAGCTACGAGCAGTACTTC. This rearrangement joins TRBV19 to TRBJ2-7; 7 bases are shared with TRBD1. There are 13 residues in the CDR3. V dropped 2 bases and J dropped 3; count of bases not matched to a gene: 1. Germline values: CDR1 LNHDA, CDR2 SQIVND (reference sequence).

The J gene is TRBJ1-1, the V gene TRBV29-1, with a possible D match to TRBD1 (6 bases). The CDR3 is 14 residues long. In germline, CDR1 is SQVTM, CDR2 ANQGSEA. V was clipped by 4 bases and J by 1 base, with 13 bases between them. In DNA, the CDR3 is TGCAGCGTTGGTTTTGGGGGCGAGAACACTGAAGCTTTCTTT. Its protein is CSVGFGGENTEAFF.

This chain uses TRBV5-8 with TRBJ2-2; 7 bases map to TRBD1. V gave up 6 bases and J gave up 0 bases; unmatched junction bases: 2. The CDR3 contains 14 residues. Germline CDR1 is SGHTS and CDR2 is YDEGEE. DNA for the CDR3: TGTGCCAGCACCGGGACAGCGAACACCGGGGAGCTGTTTTTT. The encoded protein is CASTGTANTGELFF.

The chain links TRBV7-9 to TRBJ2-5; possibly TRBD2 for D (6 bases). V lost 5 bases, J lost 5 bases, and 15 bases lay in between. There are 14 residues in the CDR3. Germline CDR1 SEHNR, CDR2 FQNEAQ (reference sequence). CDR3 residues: CASSTGGSGETQYF. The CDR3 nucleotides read TGTGCCAGCAGCACCGGGGGTTCTGGGGAGACCCAGTACTTC.

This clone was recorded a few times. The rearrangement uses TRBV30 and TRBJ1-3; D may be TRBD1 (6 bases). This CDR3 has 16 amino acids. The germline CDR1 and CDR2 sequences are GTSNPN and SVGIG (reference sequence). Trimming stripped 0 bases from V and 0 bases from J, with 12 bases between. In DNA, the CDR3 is TGTGCCTGGAGTGTACTCGGCAGGGGCTCTGGAAACACCATATATTTT. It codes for CAWSVLGRGSGNTIYF.

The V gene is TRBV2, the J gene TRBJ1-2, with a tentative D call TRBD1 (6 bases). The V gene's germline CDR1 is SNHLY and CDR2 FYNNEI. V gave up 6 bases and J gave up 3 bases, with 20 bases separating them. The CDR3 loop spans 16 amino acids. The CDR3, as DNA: TGTGCCAGCAGGAGCGCCCGGGGGCCCAGATACTATGGCTACACCTTC. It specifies CASRSARGPRYYGYTF.

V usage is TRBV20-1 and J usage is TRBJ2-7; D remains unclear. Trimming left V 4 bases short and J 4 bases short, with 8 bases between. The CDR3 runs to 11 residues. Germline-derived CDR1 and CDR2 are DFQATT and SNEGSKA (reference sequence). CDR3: CSATGGYEQYF. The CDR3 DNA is TGCAGTGCTACCGGTGGGTACGAGCAGTACTTC.

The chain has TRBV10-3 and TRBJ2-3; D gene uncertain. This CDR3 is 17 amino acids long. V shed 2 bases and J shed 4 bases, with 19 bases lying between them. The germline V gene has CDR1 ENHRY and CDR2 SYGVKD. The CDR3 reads CAISEPISMDNSDTQYF. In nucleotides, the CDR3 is TGTGCCATCAGTGAGCCTATCTCCATGGATAACTCAGATACGCAGTATTTT.